The T cell receptor (beta chain) under discussion was sequenced for a study of blood T cell repertoires in COVID-19 (dated by TCRdb to the early 2020s). Regarding the study in general: Samples covering the acute and convalescent phases of COVID-19 were provided by collaborators in the United States, Italy and Spain. The material from the prospective study consisted of cDNA or gDNA derived from T cells, B-cell-depleted T cells, or PBMCs. Deeply sampled blood TCRbeta repertoires from subjects exposed to, actively infected with, or recovered from COVID-19 were included in the dataset. A freely available public database, intended as a resource for researchers studying the immune response to SARS-CoV-2, is where the repertoires were released. Samples were obtained from the ongoing ImmuneRACE study (first 160 participants) and from about 1,300 subjects provided by 6 global collaborators. The sample metadata nearly always contained a de-identified subject ID, COVID-19 status, age in years and sex. Where HLA class I and class II types were available, the types were taken from metadata supplied by the sample provider, not from assay-based typing.

The germline V gene specifies MNHEY as CDR1 and SVGAGI as CDR2. The CDR3, from cysteine to phenylalanine, totals 14 residues. Solely the CDR3 DNA is kept, with 42 bases framed from the first base. Cut back by 2 bases and 0 bases, the V and J ends lie 7 bases apart. Here is what the overall study found, with its caveats: How much clinical and demographic metadata was included differed by source and by participant, and the metadata was provided uncurated.

The immunoSEQ Assay, a bias-controlled multiplex PCR, was used to amplify TCRbeta CDR3 regions from genomic DNA. Processing in the source paper ran as follows. The number of nucleated cells in each sample was estimated from the amplification of reference gene primers within the assay. To quantify the absolute abundance of each unique TCRbeta CDR3 rearrangement, sequence reads were collapsed and filtered. Productive Simpson clonality was computed per sample as the square root of Simpson's diversity index over productive rearrangements. Entries here come from immuneACCESS through TCRdb and include only in-frame sequences with V and J called. Some clones fail to appear in such tables; in the studies checked, an unresolved V gene covers under half of the shortfall, and the cause of the remainder is unknown. That table furnishes V, J and clone size, whereas the DNA furnished D and trimming. The sample table holds 300,000 to 350,000 clones, of which about 88% were seen once. The ten largest clones add up to roughly 1% of the sample.

For this clone: The target of this receptor is not known. No much larger clone is present one base from it, and per-base qualities are unavailable.

Enrolling through a virtual design, the prospective study's participants ranged in age from roughly 18 to 90 years and lived across 20 to 25 United States geographic areas. In the prospective study, cohorts were assigned on the basis of participant-reported clinical history obtained from a screening survey and a study questionnaire. Recovered participants in ImmuneRACE Cohort 3 were defined as having two consecutive negative NP/OP PCR tests, clearance from a healthcare professional, or resolution of symptoms. Each participant in the prospective study had whole blood, serum and a nasopharyngeal or oropharyngeal swab collected by mobile phlebotomists. Prospective study participants could optionally give additional blood draws and questionnaires over an approximately two-month period. Before DNA extraction, prospective study blood samples were shipped either frozen or at room temperature.

The source is a woman in her twenties or thirties who had recovered from COVID-19. The chain joins TRBV6-5 to TRBJ1-1; the D gene is possibly TRBD1, with 6 bases matching. The specimen sequenced was PBMCs or T cells enriched from blood (not recorded which). The sequence in DNA is TGTGCCAGCAGTTACGGACAGATGAACACTGAAGCTTTCTTT. This yields the protein CASSYGQMNTEAFF.